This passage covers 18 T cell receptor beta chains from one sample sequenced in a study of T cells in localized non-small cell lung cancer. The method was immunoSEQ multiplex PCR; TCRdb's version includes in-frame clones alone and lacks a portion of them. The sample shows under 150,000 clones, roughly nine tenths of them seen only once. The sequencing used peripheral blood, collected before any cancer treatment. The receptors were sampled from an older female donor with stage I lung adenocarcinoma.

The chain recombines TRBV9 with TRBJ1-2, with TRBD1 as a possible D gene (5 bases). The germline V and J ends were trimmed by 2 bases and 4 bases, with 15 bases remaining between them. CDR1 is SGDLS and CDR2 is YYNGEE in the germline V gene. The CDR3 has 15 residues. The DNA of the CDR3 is TGTGCCAGCAGCGTCAGGGACCTGCTAGCCTATGGCTACACCTTC. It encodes CASSVRDLLAYGYTF.

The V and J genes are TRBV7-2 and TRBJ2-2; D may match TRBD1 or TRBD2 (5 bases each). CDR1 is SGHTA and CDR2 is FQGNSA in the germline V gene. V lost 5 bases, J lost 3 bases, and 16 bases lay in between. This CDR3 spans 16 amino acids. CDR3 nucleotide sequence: TGTGCCAGCAGCATTGTGAGGGGACCCCACACCGGGGAGCTGTTTTTT. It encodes CASSIVRGPHTGELFF. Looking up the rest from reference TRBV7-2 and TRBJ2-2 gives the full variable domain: GAGVSQSPSNKVTEKGKDVELRCDPISGHTALYWYRQSLGQGLEFLIYFQGNSAPDKSGLPSDRFSAERTGGSVSTLTIQRTQQEDSAVYLCASSIVRGPHTGELFFGEGSRLTVL.

CDR3 loop: CASSWAGPVSSYEQYF. The DNA of the CDR3 is TGTGCCAGCAGTTGGGCGGGACCCGTATCCTCCTACGAGCAGTACTTC. V usage is TRBV28 and J usage is TRBJ2-7; D may be TRBD2 (6 bases). Between the trimmed V and J ends, which lost 4 bases and 0 bases, there was a span of 16 bases. Germline CDR1 reads MDHEN; CDR2 reads SYDVKM. CDR3 size: 16 residues.

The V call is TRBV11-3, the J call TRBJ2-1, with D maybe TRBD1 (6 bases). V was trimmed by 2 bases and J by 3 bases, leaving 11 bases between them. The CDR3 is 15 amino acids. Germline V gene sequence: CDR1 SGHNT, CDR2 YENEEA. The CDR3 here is CASSLRQQGYNEQFF. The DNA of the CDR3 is TGTGCCAGCAGCTTAAGGCAACAGGGCTACAATGAGCAGTTCTTC.

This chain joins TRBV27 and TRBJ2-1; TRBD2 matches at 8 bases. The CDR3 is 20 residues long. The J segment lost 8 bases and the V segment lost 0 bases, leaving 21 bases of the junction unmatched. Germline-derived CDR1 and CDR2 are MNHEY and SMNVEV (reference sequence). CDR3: CASSLSPIHTGLADEDEQFF. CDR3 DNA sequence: TGTGCCAGCAGTTTATCCCCTATCCACACCGGACTAGCCGACGAAGATGAGCAGTTCTTC.

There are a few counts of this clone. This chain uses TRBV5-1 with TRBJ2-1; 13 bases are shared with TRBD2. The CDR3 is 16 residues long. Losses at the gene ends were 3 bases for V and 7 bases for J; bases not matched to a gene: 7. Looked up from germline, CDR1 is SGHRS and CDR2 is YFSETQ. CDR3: CASSSRTSGRGNEQFF. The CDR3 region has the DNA TGCGCCAGCAGCTCCCGGACTAGCGGGAGAGGGAATGAGCAGTTCTTC.

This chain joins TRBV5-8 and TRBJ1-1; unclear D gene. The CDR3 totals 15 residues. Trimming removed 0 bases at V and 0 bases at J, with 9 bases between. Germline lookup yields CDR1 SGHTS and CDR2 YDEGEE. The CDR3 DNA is TGTGCCAGCAGCTTGGAGGAGGGTTTGAACACTGAAGCTTTCTTT. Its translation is CASSLEEGLNTEAFF.

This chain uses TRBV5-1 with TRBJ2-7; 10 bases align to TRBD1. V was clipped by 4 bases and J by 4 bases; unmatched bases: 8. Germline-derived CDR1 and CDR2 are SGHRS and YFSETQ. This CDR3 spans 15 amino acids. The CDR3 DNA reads TGCGCCAGCAGCGGAACCGGGACAGGGGCGTACGAGCAGTACTTC. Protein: CASSGTGTGAYEQYF.

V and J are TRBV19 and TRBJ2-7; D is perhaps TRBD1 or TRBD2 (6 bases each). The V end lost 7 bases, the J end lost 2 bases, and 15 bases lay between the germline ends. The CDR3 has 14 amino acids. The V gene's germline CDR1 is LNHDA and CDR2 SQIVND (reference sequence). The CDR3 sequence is CASTPRRGAYEQYF. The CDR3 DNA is TGTGCCAGTACGCCACGGAGGGGGGCCTACGAGCAGTACTTC.

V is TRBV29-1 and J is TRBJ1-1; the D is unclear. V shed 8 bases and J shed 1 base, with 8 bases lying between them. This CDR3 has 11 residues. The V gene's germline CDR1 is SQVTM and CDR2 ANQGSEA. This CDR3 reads CSSRQNTEAFF. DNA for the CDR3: TGCAGCTCGCGACAGAACACTGAAGCTTTCTTT.

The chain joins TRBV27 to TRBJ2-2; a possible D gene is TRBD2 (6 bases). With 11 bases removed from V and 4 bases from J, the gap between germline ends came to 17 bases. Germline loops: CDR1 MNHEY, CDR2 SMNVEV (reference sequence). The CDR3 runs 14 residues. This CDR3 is CASARDSPTGELFF. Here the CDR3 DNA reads TGTGCCTCAGCCCGGGACTCCCCCACCGGGGAGCTGTTTTTT.

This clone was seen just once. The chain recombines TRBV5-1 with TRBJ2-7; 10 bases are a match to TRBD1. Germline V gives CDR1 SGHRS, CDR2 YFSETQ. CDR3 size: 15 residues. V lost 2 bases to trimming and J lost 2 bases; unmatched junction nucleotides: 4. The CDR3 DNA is TGCGCCAGCAGCTTTGGGACAGGGGTAGCCTACGAGCAGTACTTC. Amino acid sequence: CASSFGTGVAYEQYF.

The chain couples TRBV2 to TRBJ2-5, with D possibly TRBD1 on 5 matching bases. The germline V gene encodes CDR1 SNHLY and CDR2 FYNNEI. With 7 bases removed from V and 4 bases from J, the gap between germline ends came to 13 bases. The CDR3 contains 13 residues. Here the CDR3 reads CASNQGFGETQYF. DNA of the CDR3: TGTGCCAGCAACCAGGGATTTGGAGAGACCCAGTACTTC.

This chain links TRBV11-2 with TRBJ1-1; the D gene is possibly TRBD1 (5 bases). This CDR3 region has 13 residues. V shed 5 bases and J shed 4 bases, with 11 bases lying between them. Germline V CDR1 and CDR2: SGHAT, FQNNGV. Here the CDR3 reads CASSLPTVTEAFF. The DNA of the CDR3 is TGTGCCAGCAGCCTACCGACAGTCACTGAAGCTTTCTTT.

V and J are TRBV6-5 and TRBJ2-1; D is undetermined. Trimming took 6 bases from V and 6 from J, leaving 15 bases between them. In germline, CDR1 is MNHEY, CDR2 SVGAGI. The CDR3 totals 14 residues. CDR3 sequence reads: CASRYDRVRNEQFF. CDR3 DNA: TGTGCCAGCAGGTACGATAGGGTACGCAATGAGCAGTTCTTC.

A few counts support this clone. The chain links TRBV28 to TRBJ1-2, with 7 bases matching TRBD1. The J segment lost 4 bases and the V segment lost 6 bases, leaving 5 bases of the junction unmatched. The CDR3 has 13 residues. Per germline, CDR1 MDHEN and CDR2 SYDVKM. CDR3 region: CASSPTGFYGYTF. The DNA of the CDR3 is TGTGCCAGCAGCCCGACAGGGTTCTATGGCTACACCTTC.

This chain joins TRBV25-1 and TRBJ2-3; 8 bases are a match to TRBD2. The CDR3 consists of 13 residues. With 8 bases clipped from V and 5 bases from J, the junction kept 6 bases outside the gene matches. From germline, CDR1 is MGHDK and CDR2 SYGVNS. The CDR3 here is CASAGLGKDTQYF. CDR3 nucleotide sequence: TGTGCCAGCGCGGGACTAGGTAAAGATACGCAGTATTTT.

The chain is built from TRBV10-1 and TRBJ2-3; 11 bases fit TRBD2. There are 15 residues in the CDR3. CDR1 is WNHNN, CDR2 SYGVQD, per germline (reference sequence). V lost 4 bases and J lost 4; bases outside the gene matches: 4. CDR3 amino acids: CASSVSGRVADTQYF. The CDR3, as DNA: TGCGCCAGCAGTGTTAGCGGGAGGGTGGCAGATACGCAGTATTTT.